This TCR beta chain was retrieved from a study of sequential checkpoint blockade in melanoma. Indicated treatment: randomized to nivolumab then ipilimumab (arm A) or the reverse (arm B). PBMC sorting kept live CD3+CD8+ cells without CD19 or CD56. TCRdb keeps only in-frame clones here, not all; method: immunoSEQ multiplex PCR. The data hold 10,000 to 15,000 clones, with roughly 65% observed a single time. The CDR3 covers 14 residues. CDR1 is SEHNR and CDR2 is FQNEAQ in the germline V gene (reference sequence). The J segment lost 5 bases and the V segment lost 6 bases, leaving 8 bases of the junction unmatched.

The sequence was collected from a human donor with melanoma. V and J are TRBV7-9 and TRBJ2-5, with TRBD1 identical over 8 bases. The specimen was CD8+ T cells sorted from blood (inferred from file names), collected from a patient given nivolumab and ipilimumab in sequence. The CDR3 region is CASSPDREVETQYF. The CDR3 DNA reads as TGTGCCAGCAGTCCGGACAGGGAGGTGGAGACCCAGTACTTC.